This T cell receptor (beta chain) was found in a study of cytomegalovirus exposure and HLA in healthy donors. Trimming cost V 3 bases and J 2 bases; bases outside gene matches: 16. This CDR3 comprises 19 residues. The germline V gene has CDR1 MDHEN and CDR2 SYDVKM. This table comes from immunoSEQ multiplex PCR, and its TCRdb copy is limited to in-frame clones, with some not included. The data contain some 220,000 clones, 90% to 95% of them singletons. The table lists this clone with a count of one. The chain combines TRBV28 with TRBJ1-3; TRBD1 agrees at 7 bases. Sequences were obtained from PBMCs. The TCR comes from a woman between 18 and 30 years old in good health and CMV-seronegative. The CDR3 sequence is CASSFGGRGGEYAGNTIYF. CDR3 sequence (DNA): TGTGCCAGCAGTTTCGGAGGGAGAGGGGGCGAGTACGCTGGAAACACCATATATTTT.